What follows are 18 T cell receptor beta chains derived from one specimen sequenced in a study of cytomegalovirus exposure and HLA in healthy donors. In the PCR, 60 Vbeta and 13 Jbeta primers were used. Sequencing used immunoSEQ multiplex PCR; TCRdb keeps in-frame clones, though not all of them. This table holds around 93,000 clones, roughly four fifths found once. Sequencing was done on a sample of PBMCs. All receptors derive from a man aged 30 to 39 in good health and CMV-seropositive.

This chain uses TRBV25-1 with TRBJ2-5; the match to TRBD1 covers 12 bases. This CDR3 has 16 residues. Trimming removed 3 bases from V and 4 bases from J; junction bases left unmatched: 6. Per the germline V gene, CDR1 is MGHDK and CDR2 is SYGVNS. This chain's CDR3 is CASSDRGQGAGETQYF. The CDR3 region has the DNA TGTGCCAGCAGTGATCGGGGACAGGGGGCGGGAGAGACCCAGTACTTC.

V gene TRBV6-4 combines with J gene TRBJ2-1, with D unresolved. Germline V gene data show CDR1 as MRHNA and CDR2 as SNTAGT. Trimming removed 3 bases from V and 2 bases from J, with 8 bases in between. CDR3 length equals 14 residues. CDR3 sequence (DNA): TGTGCCAGCAGTGAGAGTCCCCCCTACAATGAGCAGTTCTTC. Its translation: CASSESPPYNEQFF.

CDR3 sequence: CASSLYGEVAFF. The CDR3 region has the DNA TGTGCCAGCAGCTTATACGGGGAAGTGGCTTTCTTT. This chain connects TRBV11-2 to TRBJ1-1, with D unresolved. Trimming pared 2 bases from V and 11 bases from J, leaving 12 bases between. This CDR3 has 12 amino acids. CDR1 and CDR2 (germline): SGHAT, FQNNGV.

The V and J genes are TRBV6-5 and TRBJ1-5; a possible D gene is TRBD1 (5 bases). Trimming cost V 6 bases and J 1 base, with 10 bases left between them. The CDR3 is made up of 14 amino acids. Germline V gives CDR1 MNHEY, CDR2 SVGAGI. CDR3 sequence reads: CASSWRDSNQPQHF. The DNA of the CDR3 is TGTGCCAGCAGCTGGCGGGACAGCAATCAGCCCCAGCATTTT.

V gene TRBV28 combines with J gene TRBJ2-1, with no clear D. This CDR3 is built from 15 residues. Germline CDR1 and CDR2: MDHEN and SYDVKM. Trimming took off 5 bases at V and 5 bases at J, with 16 bases between the two ends. CDR3: CASSRRPGFDNEQFF. Written as DNA, the CDR3 is TGTGCCAGCAGTAGAAGGCCCGGGTTCGACAATGAGCAGTTCTTC.

The genes are TRBV7-9 and TRBJ2-1, with 11 bases that match TRBD2. Germline V CDR1 and CDR2: SEHNR, FQNEAQ (reference sequence). The CDR3 length is 16 residues. The trim removed 5 bases at V and 3 bases at J, leaving 6 bases unmatched. The CDR3 protein is CASSPPGTSGYNEQFF. CDR3 bases: TGTGCCAGCAGCCCACCCGGGACTAGCGGCTACAATGAGCAGTTCTTC.

This sequence joins TRBV11-2 and TRBJ2-1, with 8 bases that match TRBD2. The CDR3 contains 18 residues. The ends lost 7 bases at V and 0 bases at J; junction bases unmatched: 14. CDR1 and CDR2 from the germline V gene are SGHAT and FQNNGV. The CDR3 here is CASTLILADLSSYNEQFF. CDR3 nucleotides: TGTGCCAGCACCCTTATACTAGCGGACCTGAGCTCCTACAATGAGCAGTTCTTC. Complete variable domain (other parts from reference TRBV11-2 and TRBJ2-1): EAGVAQSPRYKIIEKRQSVAFWCNPISGHATLYWYQQILGQGPKLLIQFQNNGVVDDSQLPKDRFSAERLKGVDSTLKIQPAKLEDSAVYLCASTLILADLSSYNEQFFGPGTRLTVL.

This clone has just one count. The chain combines TRBV14 with TRBJ2-7, with 8 bases lining up with TRBD1. V dropped 3 bases and J dropped 7; count of bases not matched to a gene: 17. This CDR3 region has 17 residues. Germline CDR1 is SGHDN and CDR2 is FVKESK. The CDR3 region is CASSHEIGQGKSREQYF. CDR3 sequence (DNA): TGTGCCAGCAGCCATGAAATCGGACAGGGCAAGTCAAGGGAGCAGTACTTC.

The gene calls are TRBV6-5 and TRBJ2-3; possible D gene TRBD2, 5 bases. V was shortened by 4 bases and J by 7 bases, with 6 bases between the two germline ends. The germline V gene encodes CDR1 MNHEY and CDR2 SVGAGI. This CDR3 comprises 11 residues. The CDR3 DNA reads as TGTGCCAGCAGTTTCGGGAATACGCAGTATTTT. It translates to CASSFGNTQYF.

The V gene is TRBV5-1, the J gene TRBJ2-7, with 7 bases lining up with TRBD2. V shed 0 bases and J 0 bases; nucleotides not matched to a gene: 3. Germline loops: CDR1 SGHRS, CDR2 YFSETQ. This CDR3 is 15 amino acids long. The CDR3 is CASSLAGGSSYEQYF. The CDR3 coding sequence is TGCGCCAGCAGCTTGGCGGGAGGTTCCTCCTACGAGCAGTACTTC.

V and J are TRBV11-3 and TRBJ2-1; no firm D call. The CDR3 consists of 13 residues. V shed 5 bases and J shed 9 bases, with 14 bases lying between them. CDR1 is SGHNT, CDR2 YENEEA, per germline. The CDR3 coding sequence is TGTGCCAGCAGCCCTTCCCCTATTGTTGAGCAGTTCTTC. It codes for CASSPSPIVEQFF.

J is TRBJ2-7 and V is TRBV11-2, with D maybe TRBD2 (6 bases). In germline, CDR1 is SGHAT, CDR2 FQNNGV. CDR3 size: 14 residues. With 5 bases removed from V and 6 bases from J, the gap between germline ends came to 17 bases. In DNA, the CDR3 is TGTGCCAGCAGCCGAGGAGGGTGGTTGGGCGAGCAGTACTTC. It specifies CASSRGGWLGEQYF.

The V gene is TRBV18, the J gene TRBJ1-3; D uncertain. Germline V gene lookup returns CDR1 KGHSH and CDR2 LQKENI. Trimming took 2 bases from V and 0 from J, leaving 14 bases between them. The CDR3 is made up of 17 amino acids. The CDR3 sequence: CASSPNPATGSGNTIYF. In DNA, the CDR3 is TGTGCCAGCTCACCAAACCCAGCGACTGGCTCTGGAAACACCATATATTTT.

This clone was observed a single time. The chain joins TRBV10-3 to TRBJ2-1; tentatively, D is TRBD2 (5 bases). The CDR3 runs 15 residues. Germline assignment: CDR1 ENHRY and CDR2 SYGVKD. Trimming took off 0 bases at V and 5 bases at J, with 11 bases between the two ends. CDR3 coding DNA: TGTGCCATCAGTGAGTCTAGCGCGTGGAACAATGAGCAGTTCTTC. This sequence encodes CAISESSAWNNEQFF.

This chain links TRBV5-1 with TRBJ1-2; no clear D. Germline CDR1 and CDR2: SGHRS and YFSETQ. V gave up 0 bases and J gave up 4 bases, with 10 bases separating them. The CDR3 is 14 residues long. The CDR3 DNA follows: TGCGCCAGCAGCTTGGGACCGGAGCCCTATGGCTACACCTTC. Translated, it gives CASSLGPEPYGYTF.

Comment on this clone: Other DNA sequences within the sample encode an identical CDR3. The V gene is TRBV5-5, the J gene TRBJ1-5, with D possibly matching TRBD1 (6 bases). Per the germline V gene, CDR1 is SGHKS and CDR2 is YYEKEE (reference sequence). The CDR3 contains 14 residues. V dropped 0 bases and J dropped 2 bases, with 6 bases sitting between them. The CDR3 bases are TGTGCCAGCAGCTTGGCAGGGGGCAATCAGCCCCAGCATTTT. It encodes CASSLAGGNQPQHF.

The CDR3 spells CASSPSAGEQFF. CDR3 sequence (DNA): TGTGCCAGCTCACCCAGTGCGGGTGAGCAGTTCTTC. The chain joins TRBV18 to TRBJ2-1; perhaps TRBD2 as D (5 bases). The CDR3 extends over 12 amino acids. Germline V CDR1 and CDR2: KGHSH, LQKENI. Deletions cut 3 bases from V and 9 bases from J, with 9 bases between.

This rearrangement joins TRBV6-1 to TRBJ1-5; tentatively, D is TRBD1 (5 bases). The germline V gene has CDR1 MNHNS and CDR2 SASEGT. Trimming left V 10 bases short and J 4 bases short, with 20 bases between. CDR3 length: 15 amino acids. CDR3 sequence (DNA): TGTGCCACCACAGGACCGATCGTAGGGAATCAGCCCCAGCATTTT. It yields the protein CATTGPIVGNQPQHF.